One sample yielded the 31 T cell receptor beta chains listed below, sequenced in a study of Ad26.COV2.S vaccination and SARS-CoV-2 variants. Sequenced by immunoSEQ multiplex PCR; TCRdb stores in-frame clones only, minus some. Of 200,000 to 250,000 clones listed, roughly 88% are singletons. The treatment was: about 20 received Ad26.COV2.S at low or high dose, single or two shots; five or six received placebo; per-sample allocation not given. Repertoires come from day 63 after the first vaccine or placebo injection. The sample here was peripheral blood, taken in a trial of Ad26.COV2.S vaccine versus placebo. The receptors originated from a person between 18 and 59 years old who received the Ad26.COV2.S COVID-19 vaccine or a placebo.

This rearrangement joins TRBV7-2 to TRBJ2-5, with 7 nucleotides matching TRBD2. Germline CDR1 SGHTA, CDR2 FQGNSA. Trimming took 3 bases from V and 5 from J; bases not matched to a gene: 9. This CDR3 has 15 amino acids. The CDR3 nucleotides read TGTGCCAGCAGCTTGAGCGGGACGTTTTACGAGACCCAGTACTTC. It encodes CASSLSGTFYETQYF.

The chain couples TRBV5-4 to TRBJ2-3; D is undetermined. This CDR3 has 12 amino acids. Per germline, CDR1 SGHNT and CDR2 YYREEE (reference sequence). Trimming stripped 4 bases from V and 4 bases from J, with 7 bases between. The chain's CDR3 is CASSHGPDTQYF. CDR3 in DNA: TGTGCCAGCAGCCACGGCCCAGATACGCAGTATTTT.

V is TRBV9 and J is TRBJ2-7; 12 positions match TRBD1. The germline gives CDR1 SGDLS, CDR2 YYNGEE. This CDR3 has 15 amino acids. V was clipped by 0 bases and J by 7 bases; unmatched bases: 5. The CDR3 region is CASSVDRDRGREQYF. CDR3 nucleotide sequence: TGTGCCAGCAGCGTAGATCGGGACAGGGGGCGGGAGCAGTACTTC.

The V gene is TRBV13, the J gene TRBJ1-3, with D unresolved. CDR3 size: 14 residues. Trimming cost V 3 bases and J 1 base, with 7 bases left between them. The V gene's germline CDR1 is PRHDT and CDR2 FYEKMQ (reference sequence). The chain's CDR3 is CASSFWASGNTIYF. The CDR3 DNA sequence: TGTGCCAGCAGCTTCTGGGCTTCTGGAAACACCATATATTTT.

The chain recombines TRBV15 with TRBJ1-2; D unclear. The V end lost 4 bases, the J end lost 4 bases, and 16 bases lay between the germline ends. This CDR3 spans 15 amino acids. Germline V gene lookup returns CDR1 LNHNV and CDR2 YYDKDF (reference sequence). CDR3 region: CATSKELRATYGYTF. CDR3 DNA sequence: TGTGCCACCAGCAAAGAGTTAAGGGCGACCTATGGCTACACCTTC.

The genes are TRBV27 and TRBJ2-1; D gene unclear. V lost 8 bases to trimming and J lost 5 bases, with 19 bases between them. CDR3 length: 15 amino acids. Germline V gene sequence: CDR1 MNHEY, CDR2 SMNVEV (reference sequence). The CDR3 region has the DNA TGTGCCAGCGGATTCCTGGAGCCCCTAAACAATGAGCAGTTCTTC. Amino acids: CASGFLEPLNNEQFF.

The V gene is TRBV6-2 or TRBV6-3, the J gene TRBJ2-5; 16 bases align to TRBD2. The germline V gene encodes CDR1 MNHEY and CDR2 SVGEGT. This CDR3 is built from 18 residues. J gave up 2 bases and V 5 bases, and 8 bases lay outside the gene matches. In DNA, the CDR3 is TGTGCCAGCAGTCCGCCCGGGACTAGCGGGGGGGGGCAAGAGACCCAGTACTTC. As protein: CASSPPGTSGGGQETQYF.

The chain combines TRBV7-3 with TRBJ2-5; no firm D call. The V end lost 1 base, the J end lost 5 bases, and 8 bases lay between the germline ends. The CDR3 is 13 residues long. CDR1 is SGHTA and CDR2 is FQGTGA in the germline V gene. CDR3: CASSLSRLETQYF. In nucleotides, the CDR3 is TGTGCCAGCAGCTTAAGCAGGCTGGAGACCCAGTACTTC.

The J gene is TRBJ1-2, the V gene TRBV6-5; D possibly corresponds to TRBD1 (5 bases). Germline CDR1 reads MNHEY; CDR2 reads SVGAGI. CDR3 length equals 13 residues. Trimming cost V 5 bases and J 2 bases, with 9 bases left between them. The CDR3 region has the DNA TGTGCCAGCAGTCCGGGACGAAACTATGGCTACACCTTC. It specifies CASSPGRNYGYTF.

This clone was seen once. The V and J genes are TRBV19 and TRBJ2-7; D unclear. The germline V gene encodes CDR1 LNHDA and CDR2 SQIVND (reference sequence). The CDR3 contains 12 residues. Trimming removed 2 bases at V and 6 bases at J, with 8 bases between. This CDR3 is CASSIPGFEQYF. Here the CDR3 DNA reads TGTGCCAGTAGTATACCCGGGTTCGAGCAGTACTTC.

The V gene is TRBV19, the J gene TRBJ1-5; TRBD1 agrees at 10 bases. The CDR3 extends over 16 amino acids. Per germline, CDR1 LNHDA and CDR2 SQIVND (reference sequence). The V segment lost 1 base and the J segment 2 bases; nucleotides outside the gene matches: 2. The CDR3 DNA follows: TGTGCCAGTAGTATAGTGACAGGGGGCGGCAATCAGCCCCAGCATTTT. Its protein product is CASSIVTGGGNQPQHF. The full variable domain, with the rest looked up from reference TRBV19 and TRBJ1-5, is DGGITQSPKYLFRKEGQNVTLSCEQNLNHDAMYWYRQDPGQGLRLIYYSQIVNDFQKGDIAEGYSVSREKKESFPLTVTSAQKNPTAFYLCASSIVTGGGNQPQHFGDGTRLSIL.

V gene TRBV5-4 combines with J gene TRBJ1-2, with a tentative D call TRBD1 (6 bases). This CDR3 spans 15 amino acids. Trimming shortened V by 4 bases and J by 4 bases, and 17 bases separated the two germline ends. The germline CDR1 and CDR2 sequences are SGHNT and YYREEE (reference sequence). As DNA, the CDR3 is TGTGCCAGCAGCCCACAACAGGGCCCCCTCTATGGCTACACCTTC. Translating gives CASSPQQGPLYGYTF.

CDR3 bases: TGTGCCAGCAGACTACTAGCGGGAGGGCCCTACAATGAGCAGTTCTTC. Its protein is CASRLLAGGPYNEQFF. The V gene is TRBV11-2, the J gene TRBJ2-1, with 13 bases aligning to TRBD2. Germline CDR1 and CDR2: SGHAT and FQNNGV. The CDR3 spans 16 residues. J lost 2 bases, V lost 6 bases, and 4 bases had no gene match. The variable domain in full, with the rest retrieved from reference TRBV11-2 and TRBJ2-1, is EAGVAQSPRYKIIEKRQSVAFWCNPISGHATLYWYQQILGQGPKLLIQFQNNGVVDDSQLPKDRFSAERLKGVDSTLKIQPAKLEDSAVYLCASRLLAGGPYNEQFFGPGTRLTVL.

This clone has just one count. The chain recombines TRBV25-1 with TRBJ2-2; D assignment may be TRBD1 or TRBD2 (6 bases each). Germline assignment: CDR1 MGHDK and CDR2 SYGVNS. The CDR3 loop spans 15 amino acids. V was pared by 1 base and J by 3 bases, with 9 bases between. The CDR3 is CASSEWGAHTGELFF. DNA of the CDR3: TGTGCCAGCAGTGAATGGGGGGCGCACACCGGGGAGCTGTTTTTT.

CDR3 protein: CASSLVASVHEQYF. The DNA of the CDR3 is TGTGCCAGCAGCTTAGTAGCTAGCGTCCACGAGCAGTACTTC. The chain uses TRBV11-2 and TRBJ2-7; TRBD2 is a possible D gene (6 bases). Germline lookup yields CDR1 SGHAT and CDR2 FQNNGV. This CDR3 contains 14 residues. V was shortened by 1 base and J by 5 bases, with 12 bases between the two germline ends.

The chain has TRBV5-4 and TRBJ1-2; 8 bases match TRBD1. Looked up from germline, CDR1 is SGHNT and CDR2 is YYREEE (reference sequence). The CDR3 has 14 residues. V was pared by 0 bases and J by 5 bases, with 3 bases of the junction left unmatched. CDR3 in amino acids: CASSLDRTGYGYTF. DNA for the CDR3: TGTGCCAGCAGCTTGGACCGGACAGGGTATGGCTACACCTTC.

In DNA form, the CDR3 reads TGTGCCAGTAGCCGGGGGCCGCAACGCAGCTACGAGCAGTACTTC. This codes for CASSRGPQRSYEQYF. This rearrangement joins TRBV19 to TRBJ2-7; D is possibly TRBD1 or TRBD2 (6 bases each). The germline V and J ends were trimmed by 6 bases and 3 bases, with 18 bases remaining between them. The CDR3 has 15 amino acids. Germline-derived CDR1 and CDR2 are LNHDA and SQIVND (reference sequence).

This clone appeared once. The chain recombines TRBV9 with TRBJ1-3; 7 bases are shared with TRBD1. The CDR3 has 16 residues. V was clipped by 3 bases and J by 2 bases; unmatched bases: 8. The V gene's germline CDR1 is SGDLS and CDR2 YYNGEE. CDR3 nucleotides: TGTGCCAGCAGCGCTACGGGACAGCTTACTGGAAACACCATATATTTT. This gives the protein CASSATGQLTGNTIYF.

This CDR3 is CASRLLGRVGNEQFF. DNA of the CDR3: TGTGCCAGCAGATTATTGGGGCGGGTGGGGAATGAGCAGTTCTTC. J is TRBJ2-1 and V is TRBV11-2, with D perhaps TRBD1 or TRBD2 (5 bases each). Trimming shortened V by 6 bases and J by 7 bases, and 19 bases separated the two germline ends. CDR3 length: 15 residues. CDR1 is SGHAT and CDR2 is FQNNGV in the germline V gene.

DNA for the CDR3: TGTGCCAGTAGTTCCGGACAGGGGATTGGTGGCAATCAGCCCCAGCATTTT. Translation: CASSSGQGIGGNQPQHF. The chain is built from TRBV19 and TRBJ1-5; 9 bases are a match to TRBD1. The junction had 10 bases not matched to a gene; V was cut back by 5 bases and J by 2 bases. CDR3 length: 17 amino acids. Germline V gives CDR1 LNHDA, CDR2 SQIVND (reference sequence). Full variable domain (missing parts from reference TRBV19 and TRBJ1-5): DGGITQSPKYLFRKEGQNVTLSCEQNLNHDAMYWYRQDPGQGLRLIYYSQIVNDFQKGDIAEGYSVSREKKESFPLTVTSAQKNPTAFYLCASSSGQGIGGNQPQHFGDGTRLSIL.

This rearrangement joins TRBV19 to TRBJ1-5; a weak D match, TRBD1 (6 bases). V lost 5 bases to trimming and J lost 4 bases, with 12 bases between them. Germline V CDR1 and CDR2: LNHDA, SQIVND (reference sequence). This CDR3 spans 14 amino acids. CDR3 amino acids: CASSPGQKNQPQHF. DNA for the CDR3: TGTGCCAGTAGTCCTGGACAGAAAAATCAGCCCCAGCATTTT.

This chain's CDR3 is CATSRDLTVGYTF. CDR3 coding DNA: TGTGCCACCAGCAGAGATCTGACGGTGGGCTACACCTTC. The V call is TRBV15, the J call TRBJ1-2; D is unclear. In germline, CDR1 is LNHNV, CDR2 YYDKDF (reference sequence). V was cut by 0 bases and J by 8 bases, with 10 bases left in between. The CDR3 runs to 13 residues.

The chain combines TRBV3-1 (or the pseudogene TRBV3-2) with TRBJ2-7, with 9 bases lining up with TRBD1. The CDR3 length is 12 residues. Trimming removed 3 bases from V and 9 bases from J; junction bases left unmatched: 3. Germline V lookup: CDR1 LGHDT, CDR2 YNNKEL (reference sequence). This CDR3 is CASSQGQGPQYF. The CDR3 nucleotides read TGTGCCAGCAGCCAGGGACAGGGACCGCAGTACTTC.

CDR3 DNA: TGTGCCAGCAGCCCAGAAGGGGTAGAGACCCAGTACTTC. Translated: CASSPEGVETQYF. The chain recombines TRBV5-4 with TRBJ2-5; D is perhaps TRBD1 (5 bases). The CDR3 sequence is 13 residues long. With 4 bases removed from V and 4 bases from J, the gap between germline ends came to 11 bases. Per the germline V gene, CDR1 is SGHNT and CDR2 is YYREEE (reference sequence).

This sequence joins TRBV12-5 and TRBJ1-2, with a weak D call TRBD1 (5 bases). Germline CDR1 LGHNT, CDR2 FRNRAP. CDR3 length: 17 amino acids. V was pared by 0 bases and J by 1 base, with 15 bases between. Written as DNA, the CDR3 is TGTGCTAGTGGTTTGGTACGGTATCGGGGGAGTAACTATGGCTACACCTTC. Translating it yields CASGLVRYRGSNYGYTF.

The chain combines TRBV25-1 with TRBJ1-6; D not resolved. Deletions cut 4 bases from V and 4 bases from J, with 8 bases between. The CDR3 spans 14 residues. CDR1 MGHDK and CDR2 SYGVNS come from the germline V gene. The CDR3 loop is CASSAVGYNSPLHF. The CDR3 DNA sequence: TGTGCCAGCAGTGCGGTGGGATATAATTCACCCCTCCACTTT.

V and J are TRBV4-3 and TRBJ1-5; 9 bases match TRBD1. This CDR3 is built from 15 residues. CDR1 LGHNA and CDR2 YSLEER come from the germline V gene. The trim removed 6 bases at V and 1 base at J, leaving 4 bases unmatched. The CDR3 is CASSPDRGSNQPQHF. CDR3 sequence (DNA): TGCGCCAGCAGTCCCGACAGGGGGAGCAATCAGCCCCAGCATTTT.

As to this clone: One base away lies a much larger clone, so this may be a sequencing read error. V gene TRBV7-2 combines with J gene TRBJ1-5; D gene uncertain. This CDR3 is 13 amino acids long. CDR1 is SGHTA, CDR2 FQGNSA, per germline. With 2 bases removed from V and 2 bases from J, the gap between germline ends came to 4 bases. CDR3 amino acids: CASSLYGNQPQHF. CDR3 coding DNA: TGTGCCAGCAGCTTATACGGCAATCAGCCCCAGCATTTT.

The CDR3 region is CASSRGTAWYEQYF. The CDR3 coding sequence is TGTGCCAGCAGCCGGGGGACGGCCTGGTACGAGCAGTACTTC. The J gene is TRBJ2-7, the V gene TRBV6-5; D might be TRBD2 (6 bases). Per the germline V gene, CDR1 is MNHEY and CDR2 is SVGAGI. The CDR3 contains 14 residues. V lost 6 bases and J lost 4, with 16 bases in between.

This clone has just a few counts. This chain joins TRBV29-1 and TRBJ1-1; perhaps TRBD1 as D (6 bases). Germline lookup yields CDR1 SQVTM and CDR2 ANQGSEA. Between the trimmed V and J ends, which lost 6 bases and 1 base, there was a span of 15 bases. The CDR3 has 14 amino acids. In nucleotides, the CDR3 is TGCAGCGTCGCCATAGGACAGACGAACACTGAAGCTTTCTTT. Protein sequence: CSVAIGQTNTEAFF. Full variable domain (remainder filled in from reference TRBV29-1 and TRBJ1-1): SAVISQKPSRDICQRGTSLTIQCQVDSQVTMMFWYRQQPGQSLTLIATANQGSEATYESGFVIDKFPISRPNLTFSTLTVSNMSPEDSSIYLCSVAIGQTNTEAFFGQGTRLTVV.

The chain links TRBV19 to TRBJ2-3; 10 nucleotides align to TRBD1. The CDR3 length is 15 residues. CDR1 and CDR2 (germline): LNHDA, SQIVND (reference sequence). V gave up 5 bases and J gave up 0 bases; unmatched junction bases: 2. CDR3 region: CASSGTGASTDTQYF. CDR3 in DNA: TGTGCCAGTAGTGGGACAGGGGCTAGCACAGATACGCAGTATTTT.